The clone carrying this T cell receptor beta chain appeared a single time. What it binds is unknown. TCRdb's table, derived via immunoSEQ multiplex PCR, lists solely in-frame clones and lacks some. Here the sample spans around 23,000 clones, around 93% being singletons. These data come from a study of monozygotic twins with cystic fibrosis. Study-wide findings and caveats: V usage most resembled the co-twin in 13 of 16 pairs.

V lost 2 bases and J lost 3; bases outside the gene matches: 7. The CDR3 spans 15 residues. The germline gives CDR1 SNHLY, CDR2 FYNNEI. Material for sequencing was blood. The TCR sequence derives from a girl under 10 years old with cystic fibrosis. The chain has TRBV2 and TRBJ2-7; TRBD2 matches 7 bases. The CDR3 DNA reads TGTGCCAGCAGTGAATGGCGGGGGTCAAACTACGAGCAGTACTTC. Translated, it gives CASSEWRGSNYEQYF.